This note documents a single T cell receptor beta chain sequence. Looked up from germline, CDR1 is SGHNT and CDR2 is YYREEE (reference sequence). Trimming shortened V by 6 bases and J by 8 bases, and 15 bases separated the two germline ends. CDR3 length equals 13 residues. This specimen belongs to a study of blood T cell repertoires in COVID-19. Study processing details: Amplification with reference gene primers provided the estimates of nucleated cell counts. Libraries were prepared by immunoSEQ multiplex PCR; TCRdb keeps only in-frame clonotypes and omits some of them. For V, J and clone size, that table is used; D and trimming come from the DNA. Among about 160,000 clones, 80% to 95% were seen once, and the ten largest hold over 3.5%.

This chain connects TRBV5-4 to TRBJ2-1, with unresolved D. Sequenced material: peripheral blood. The sequence was collected from a woman in her 50s with acute or convalescent COVID-19. The CDR3: CASTHPRSDEQFF. The CDR3 coding sequence is TGTGCCAGCACTCACCCTCGGAGTGATGAGCAGTTCTTC.